The 3 T cell receptor beta chains in this list originate from one sample, sequenced in a study of CD8 T cells in ankylosing spondylitis. A single record per CDR3 protein comes from TCRdb applying MiXCR to the 5' RACE reads. This table holds approximately 250,000 distinct CDR3 sequences, roughly a third found once. The sample comprised blood, either unsorted or a sorted T cell fraction (not recorded which). These receptors were obtained from a male donor with ankylosing spondylitis or in good health (not recorded which).

This clonotype was picked up a small number of times. The chain links TRBV6-5 to TRBJ2-7; D perhaps matches TRBD1 (6 bases). The CDR3 is 12 amino acids. V lost 9 bases and J lost 4, with 13 bases in between. CDR1 and CDR2 (germline): MNHEY, SVGAGI. CDR3 coding DNA: TGTGCCAGTTGGGACACGTCTTACGAGCAGTACTTC. Protein: CASWDTSYEQYF.

This clonotype was seen only a few times. The chain uses TRBV29-1 and TRBJ2-3; 7 nucleotides align to TRBD2. The CDR3 consists of 14 residues. The germline CDR1 and CDR2 sequences are SQVTM and ANQGSEA. Trimming at V came to 7 bases and at J to 9 bases, leaving 16 bases not matched to a gene. The CDR3 loop reads CSGDGGLDLGTQYF. CDR3 in DNA: TGCAGCGGGGATGGAGGACTAGATCTGGGCACGCAGTATTTT.

The DNA for the CDR3 is TGTGCCAGCAGCTTGGAGGGATTCGGGGTGCGGGGGGCGGGTGAGCAGTTCTTC. Amino acid sequence: CASSLEGFGVRGAGEQFF. The chain combines TRBV11-2 with TRBJ2-1; 8 bases line up with TRBD2. This CDR3 region has 18 residues. Germline trimming cut 3 bases from V and 9 bases from J; bases unmatched to any gene: 19. Germline V gives CDR1 SGHAT, CDR2 FQNNGV.